Listed here are 20 T cell receptor beta chains from one sample, sequenced in a study of cytotoxic CD8 clonotypes in ibrutinib-treated CLL. Sequencing was performed with immunoSEQ multiplex PCR; in TCRdb, only in-frame clones are kept and a portion is missing. This table holds tens of thousands of clones, around four fifths found once. The sample consisted of PBMCs, taken after 24 months of ibrutinib treatment. These receptors originate from a human donor with chronic lymphocytic leukemia.

V and J are TRBV2 and TRBJ2-7, with D perhaps TRBD2 (5 bases). Trimming shortened V by 3 bases and J by 3 bases, and 15 bases separated the two germline ends. Germline V gene sequence: CDR1 SNHLY, CDR2 FYNNEI. This CDR3 spans 15 amino acids. Here the CDR3 reads CASSERAQWGYEQYF. The CDR3 region has the DNA TGTGCCAGCAGTGAGAGGGCACAGTGGGGCTACGAGCAGTACTTC.

The table lists this clone with a few counts. The chain is built from TRBV14 and TRBJ2-2; no definite D call. Deletions cut 1 base from V and 4 bases from J, with 10 bases between. Germline lookup yields CDR1 SGHDN and CDR2 FVKESK. The length of the CDR3 is 15 residues. The CDR3 reads CASSQVTGPTGELFF. For the CDR3, the DNA is TGTGCCAGCAGCCAAGTAACGGGCCCCACCGGGGAGCTGTTTTTT.

The sample holds one count of this clone. This chain joins TRBV2 and TRBJ2-7, with D perhaps TRBD2 (6 bases). The ends were cut back, 6 bases at V and 3 bases at J, with 18 bases in the middle. The CDR3 is 15 amino acids. Germline V gives CDR1 SNHLY, CDR2 FYNNEI. The CDR3 loop is CASRGGLQADYEQYF. DNA for the CDR3: TGTGCCAGCAGGGGGGGTCTTCAAGCCGACTACGAGCAGTACTTC.

The rearrangement uses TRBV5-1 and TRBJ2-1, with 9 bases lining up with TRBD1. The CDR3 loop spans 15 amino acids. Germline lookup yields CDR1 SGHRS and CDR2 YFSETQ. V lost 5 bases to trimming and J lost 4 bases; unmatched junction nucleotides: 7. The CDR3 sequence: CASSLGDRDYNEQFF. CDR3 in DNA: TGCGCCAGCAGTCTAGGGGACAGGGATTACAATGAGCAGTTCTTC.

This chain joins TRBV7-2 and TRBJ1-5, with 9 bases identical to TRBD1. The CDR3 is 15 residues long. Per germline, CDR1 SGHTA and CDR2 FQGNSA. J was trimmed by 7 bases and V by 5 bases; bases with no gene match: 9. As DNA, the CDR3 is TGTGCCAGCAGCCCAGGGACAGGGCGATCCCAGCCCCAGCATTTT. It encodes CASSPGTGRSQPQHF.

V and J are TRBV2 and TRBJ2-3, with 10 positions matching TRBD2. This CDR3 region has 18 residues. After removal of 4 bases from V and 1 base from J, the junction contained 11 bases not matched to a gene. CDR1 and CDR2 from the germline V gene are SNHLY and FYNNEI. CDR3 residues: CASSAEVAGGFGTDTQYF. CDR3 DNA sequence: TGTGCCAGCAGTGCGGAAGTAGCGGGAGGTTTTGGCACAGATACGCAGTATTTT. Full variable domain (outside the CDR3, taken from reference TRBV2 and TRBJ2-3): EPEVTQTPSHQVTQMGQEVILRCVPISNHLYFYWYRQILGQKVEFLVSFYNNEISEKSEIFDDQFSVERPDGSNFTLKIRSTKLEDSAMYFCASSAEVAGGFGTDTQYFGPGTRLTVL.

This clone was detected once. V is TRBV30 and J is TRBJ2-1, with D hard to call. In germline, CDR1 is GTSNPN, CDR2 SVGIG (reference sequence). Trimming pared 0 bases from V and 4 bases from J, leaving 7 bases between. CDR3 length: 13 amino acids. The CDR3 protein is CAWSVMGYNEQFF. The CDR3 nucleotides are TGTGCCTGGAGTGTGATGGGGTACAATGAGCAGTTCTTC.

There are a few counts of this clone. V usage is TRBV9 and J usage is TRBJ2-3; D is ambiguous. The V gene's germline CDR1 is SGDLS and CDR2 YYNGEE. V dropped 0 bases and J dropped 3 bases, with 5 bases sitting between them. The CDR3 contains 13 residues. This CDR3 is CASSVGRTDTQYF. CDR3 bases: TGTGCCAGCAGCGTAGGAAGGACAGATACGCAGTATTTT.

This chain uses TRBV5-5 with TRBJ2-7; 10 nucleotides agree with TRBD1. The trim removed 1 base at V and 4 bases at J, leaving 8 bases unmatched. Germline CDR1 reads SGHKS; CDR2 reads YYEKEE (reference sequence). This CDR3 has 16 residues. The CDR3 DNA follows: TGTGCCAGCAGCTTGAGCCGGACAGGGGGTCGGTACGAGCAGTACTTC. Amino acid sequence: CASSLSRTGGRYEQYF.

The chain joins TRBV28 to TRBJ2-3; 11 bases are a match to TRBD2. Trimming cost V 3 bases and J 0 bases; bases outside gene matches: 2. From germline, CDR1 is MDHEN and CDR2 SYDVKM. This CDR3 comprises 16 residues. The CDR3 bases are TGTGCCAGCAGTTTGACTAGCGGGGCTAGCACAGATACGCAGTATTTT. It translates to CASSLTSGASTDTQYF.

The chain couples TRBV27 to TRBJ2-3; TRBD2 matches at 13 bases. The trim removed 6 bases at V and 5 bases at J, leaving 8 bases unmatched. The CDR3 runs 16 residues. Germline values: CDR1 MNHEY, CDR2 SMNVEV (reference sequence). For the CDR3, the DNA is TGTGCCAGCAGAAAACTAGCGGGAGGGCGGGGAGATACGCAGTATTTT. Translated: CASRKLAGGRGDTQYF.

The chain employs TRBV19 and TRBJ2-1; D is possibly TRBD1 (7 bases). Germline CDR1 and CDR2: LNHDA and SQIVND (reference sequence). The CDR3 runs 15 residues. The V end lost 6 bases, the J end lost 1 base, and 13 bases lay between the germline ends. The CDR3 here is CASSLPGGSYNEQFF. The CDR3 DNA follows: TGTGCCAGTAGCCTCCCAGGGGGGTCCTACAATGAGCAGTTCTTC.

V gene TRBV28 combines with J gene TRBJ2-1; a possible D gene is TRBD1 (5 bases). This CDR3 has 14 residues. The germline CDR1 and CDR2 sequences are MDHEN and SYDVKM. Trimming stripped 6 bases from V and 5 bases from J, with 14 bases between. DNA of the CDR3: TGTGCCAGCAGGGAGTCAGGGCAGGACAATGAGCAGTTCTTC. It encodes CASRESGQDNEQFF.

This clone was seen once. The CDR3 region has the DNA TGTGCCAGCAGTCGCGAAGTTCAAGAGACCCAGTACTTC. Its protein product is CASSREVQETQYF. This rearrangement joins TRBV4-2 to TRBJ2-5; D not certain. Germline values: CDR1 LGHNA, CDR2 YNFKEQ. This CDR3 is built from 13 residues. Trimming pared 6 bases from V and 2 bases from J, leaving 10 bases between.

A remark on this clone: Distinct nucleotide sequences in the sample also encode this CDR3. The rearrangement links TRBV6-4 to TRBJ2-5; a possible D gene is TRBD1 (5 bases). The ends were cut back, 6 bases at V and 5 bases at J, with 13 bases in the middle. Germline loops: CDR1 MRHNA, CDR2 SNTAGT. The CDR3 contains 13 residues. The CDR3: CASSPQGGETQYF. The CDR3 DNA follows: TGTGCCAGCAGCCCCCAGGGTGGGGAGACCCAGTACTTC.

This clone is a singleton in its sample. This chain connects TRBV19 to TRBJ1-5; D not resolved. Germline V gene data show CDR1 as LNHDA and CDR2 as SQIVND (reference sequence). V was cut by 1 base and J by 3 bases, with 13 bases left in between. This CDR3 comprises 16 residues. The CDR3 protein is CASSIGAGINNQPQHF. In DNA form, the CDR3 reads TGTGCCAGTAGTATAGGTGCGGGGATCAACAATCAGCCCCAGCATTTT.

The chain employs TRBV12-5 and TRBJ2-1; D perhaps matches TRBD2 (6 bases). The CDR3 spans 14 residues. Germline loops: CDR1 LGHNT, CDR2 FRNRAP. V lost 1 base and J 8 bases, leaving 12 bases between the germline ends. CDR3 sequence: CASGLGLSGDEQFF. DNA for the CDR3: TGTGCTAGTGGTTTGGGACTGTCGGGGGATGAGCAGTTCTTC.

V and J are TRBV27 and TRBJ2-1; 9 nucleotides agree with TRBD2. The CDR3 contains 16 residues. After removal of 3 bases from V and 6 bases from J, the junction contained 9 bases not matched to a gene. CDR1 and CDR2 (germline): MNHEY, SMNVEV (reference sequence). As DNA, the CDR3 is TGTGCCAGCAGTTTCGGCCGAGCGGGAGGAGGCAATGAGCAGTTCTTC. Amino acids: CASSFGRAGGGNEQFF.

This clone showed up just once. The rearrangement joins TRBV4-1 to TRBJ1-5; 7 bases are a match to TRBD1. The ends lost 1 base at V and 3 bases at J; junction bases unmatched: 6. This CDR3 region has 16 residues. Germline loops: CDR1 MGHRA, CDR2 YSYEKL. CDR3 residues: CASSQGTGAFNQPQHF. The CDR3, as DNA: TGCGCCAGCAGCCAAGGTACAGGGGCATTCAATCAGCCCCAGCATTTT.

This chain links TRBV20-1 with TRBJ2-7; D may be TRBD2 (6 bases). CDR1 and CDR2 from the germline V gene are DFQATT and SNEGSKA (reference sequence). CDR3 length: 11 residues. CDR3 sequence: CSLSGDYEQYF. The DNA for the CDR3 is TGCAGCCTTAGCGGCGACTACGAGCAGTACTTC.